This T cell receptor beta chain was obtained from a study of blood T cells in healthy people across ages. General study points: Because sorting was not performed, PBMCs prevented conclusive naive versus antigen-experienced comparison. Expanded clonotype shifts may have been confounded, as the donors had an unknown CMV status. Among long-lived donors, naive CD4+ cells were more numerous and diversity higher than in aged donors.

Through a sample-barcoded 5' primer and a J-beta primer mix, a second PCR was run for about 7 to 12 cycles. TCRdb processed the 5' RACE reads anew with MiXCR; each CDR3 protein has one entry. This table holds around 900,000 distinct CDR3 sequences, 51% found once. Researchers collected ten milliliters of peripheral blood from every single donor. About this clonotype: Its antigen remains unidentified.

The source of this sequence is a woman aged 55-69 years in good health. Sequences were obtained from blood.

DNA for the CDR3: TGCAGCGTTGAAGGGGGACTAGGGAAGGAGACCCAGTACTTC. Translating it yields CSVEGGLGKETQYF. The rearrangement links TRBV29-1 to TRBJ2-5, with TRBD2 matching over 8 bases. The CDR3 has 14 amino acids. Germline-derived CDR1 and CDR2 are SQVTM and ANQGSEA. Trimming removed 1 base from V and 5 bases from J; junction bases left unmatched: 6.